A single sample is the source of the 4 T cell receptor beta chains below, sequenced in a study of blood T cell repertoires in COVID-19. Generated by immunoSEQ multiplex PCR, the TCRdb table keeps only in-frame clones and is missing some. In the table there are about 190,000 clones, around 80% of which are singletons. Sequencing used peripheral blood. The receptors here all came from a woman aged 60-75 years with COVID-19, enrolled during active disease.

The chain joins TRBV19 to TRBJ1-4; TRBD1 aligns across 8 bases. The germline V gene has CDR1 LNHDA and CDR2 SQIVND (reference sequence). The CDR3 loop spans 17 amino acids. V lost 7 bases and J lost 3; bases outside the gene matches: 13. The CDR3 bases are TGTGCCAGTAAGGGCGGGACAGGCGCCGCCTCTAATGAAAAACTGTTTTTT. Amino acid sequence: CASKGGTGAASNEKLFF.

The rearrangement uses TRBV7-8 and TRBJ2-3; 10 bases are shared with TRBD2. This CDR3 has 16 amino acids. V gave up 4 bases and J gave up 2 bases; unmatched junction bases: 6. Germline V lookup: CDR1 SGHVS, CDR2 FQNEAQ. The CDR3 region is CASSYRTSGPTDTQYF. CDR3 bases: TGTGCCAGCAGCTACCGGACTAGCGGACCCACAGATACGCAGTATTTT.

This sequence joins TRBV5-1 and TRBJ1-4, with D tentatively TRBD1 (5 bases). Deletions cut 4 bases from V and 8 bases from J, with 12 bases between. The germline V gene encodes CDR1 SGHRS and CDR2 YFSETQ. The length of the CDR3 is 13 residues. The CDR3 sequence: CASSVGLGEKLFF. The CDR3 region has the DNA TGCGCCAGCAGCGTGGGACTAGGGGAAAAACTGTTTTTT.

CDR3 bases: TGTGCCAGCAGCTTAGATATGGGGGCAGCGAACACCGGGGAGCTGTTTTTT. It is translated as CASSLDMGAANTGELFF. The chain is built from TRBV11-3 and TRBJ2-2, with D possibly matching TRBD1 (6 bases). The CDR3 extends over 17 amino acids. Trimming removed 0 bases at V and 0 bases at J, with 11 bases between. From germline, CDR1 is SGHNT and CDR2 YENEEA. Full variable domain (outside the CDR3, taken from reference TRBV11-3 and TRBJ2-2): EAGVVQSPRYKIIEKKQPVAFWCNPISGHNTLYWYLQNLGQGPELLIRYENEEAVDDSQLPKDRFSAERLKGVDSTLKIQPAELGDSAVYLCASSLDMGAANTGELFFGEGSRLTVL.